Listed below are T cell receptor beta chains from one sample, sequenced in a study of OX40 agonist ivuxolimab in advanced cancers. Sequencing used immunoSEQ multiplex PCR; TCRdb keeps in-frame clones, though not all of them. The sample includes tens of thousands of clones, just over 85% seen only once; the top ten take roughly 0.8%. Sequenced here: CD4+ or CD8+ T cells sorted from blood, sampled in a trial of the OX40 agonist ivuxolimab. The receptors derive from an adult with an advanced solid tumor such as melanoma, head and neck, liver or kidney cancer. Both conserved end residues are part of each CDR3. The D gene is left open where the match is weak. For some rows the clone size is stated as once, few or many, or as a class when expanded; others skip it.

v_gene	d_gene	j_gene	abundance	CDR3aa	CDR3nt
TRBV5-4	-	TRBJ1-1	-	CASSWGQNTEAFF	TGTGCCAGCAGCTGGGGGCAGAACACTGAAGCTTTCTTT
TRBV18	-	TRBJ2-2	-	CASSGLEHGELFF	TGTGCCAGCTCTGGACTGGAACACGGGGAGCTGTTTTTT
TRBV29-1	-	TRBJ1-1	-	CSARSHPNTEAFF	TGCAGCGCCAGGTCTCATCCGAACACTGAAGCTTTCTTT
TRBV7-2	-	TRBJ2-5	-	CASSYVAETQYF	TGTGCCAGCAGCTACGTTGCTGAGACCCAGTACTTC
TRBV9	-	TRBJ2-1	-	CASSGGVEWVGASEQFF	TGTGCCAGCAGCGGGGGCGTAGAGTGGGTGGGAGCTAGTGAGCAGTTCTTC
TRBV2	TRBD1	TRBJ1-1	once	CASRQRQGYTEAFF	TGTGCCAGCAGGCAGCGACAGGGGTACACTGAAGCTTTCTTT
TRBV6-6	-	TRBJ1-5	few	CASSYLDAEAQHF	TGTGCCAGCAGTTACCTAGATGCGGAAGCCCAGCATTTT
TRBV7-9	TRBD1	TRBJ1-5	-	CASSSDRGLGNQPQHF	TGTGCCAGCAGCTCTGACAGGGGGCTTGGCAATCAGCCCCAGCATTTT
TRBV6-1	TRBD1	TRBJ2-2	-	CASRRQGIAGELFF	TGTGCCAGCAGGAGACAGGGGATTGCCGGGGAGCTGTTTTTT
TRBV19	-	TRBJ1-2	-	CASSIARGNYGYTF	TGTGCCAGTAGTATTGCACGGGGAAACTATGGCTACACCTTC
TRBV4-3	-	TRBJ2-1	-	CASSPDTYNEQFF	TGCGCCAGCAGCCCGGACACCTACAATGAGCAGTTCTTC
TRBV19	-	TRBJ2-3	-	CASSYKRYSDTQYF	TGTGCCAGTAGTTACAAGCGGTACTCTGATACGCAGTATTTT
TRBV5-1	-	TRBJ1-1	few	CASSPFSGVPNTEAFF	TGCGCCAGCAGCCCATTTTCAGGGGTCCCGAACACTGAAGCTTTCTTT
TRBV6-1	-	TRBJ2-7	-	CASSDLGTSYSYEQYF	TGTGCCAGCAGTGACCTCGGGACTTCCTACTCCTACGAGCAGTACTTC
TRBV5-8	-	TRBJ1-3	once	CASRSDGNTIYF	TGTGCCAGCAGGTCAGATGGAAACACCATATATTTT
TRBV7-2	-	TRBJ1-2	-	CASSFTGFGGYTF	TGTGCCAGCAGCTTCACAGGGTTCGGGGGCTACACCTTC
TRBV30	-	TRBJ2-3	-	CAWKTAGAVDTQYF	TGTGCCTGGAAAACGGCGGGGGCCGTGGATACGCAGTATTTT
TRBV7-2	-	TRBJ2-3	-	CASSFSGDREDTQYF	TGTGCCAGCAGCTTCAGTGGTGATCGGGAAGATACGCAGTATTTT
TRBV7-2	TRBD2	TRBJ2-7	-	CASSYRTSDTYEQYF	TGTGCCAGCAGTTATCGGACTAGCGACACCTACGAGCAGTACTTC
TRBV5-1	TRBD2	TRBJ2-3	-	CASSLEGGRSDTQYF	TGCGCCAGCAGCTTGGAGGGCGGGAGATCAGATACGCAGTATTTT
TRBV5-1	-	TRBJ2-3	few	CASSLEGRGHTDTQYF	TGCGCCAGCAGCTTGGAGGGGCGGGGACATACAGATACGCAGTATTTT
TRBV19	-	TRBJ1-2	-	CASSRAEGYTF	TGTGCCAGTAGTAGGGCAGAGGGCTACACCTTC
TRBV5-4	TRBD2	TRBJ2-7	once	CASSPRLAGNIDEQYF	TGTGCCAGCAGCCCCCGGCTAGCGGGGAACATCGACGAGCAGTACTTC
TRBV7-8	TRBD1	TRBJ2-7	-	CASSSGQGRYEQYF	TGTGCCAGCAGCTCGGGACAGGGGAGGTACGAGCAGTACTTC
TRBV18	TRBD2	TRBJ2-7	-	CASSPPTRSSGSAYEQYF	TGTGCCAGCTCACCACCAACCCGATCTAGCGGGTCCGCCTACGAGCAGTACTTC
TRBV19	-	TRBJ1-3	-	CASRTQGSGNTIYF	TGTGCCAGTAGGACCCAGGGCTCTGGAAACACCATATATTTT
TRBV7-2	TRBD2	TRBJ2-7	few	CASSLMASGPYEQYF	TGTGCCAGCAGCTTAATGGCTAGCGGTCCCTACGAGCAGTACTTC
TRBV30	-	TRBJ1-3	-	CAWSNGRASGNTIYF	TGTGCCTGGAGTAATGGAAGGGCTTCTGGAAACACCATATATTTT
TRBV28	TRBD1	TRBJ2-4	-	CASSLTGTGLAKNIQYF	TGTGCCAGCAGCCTAACCGGGACAGGGCTTGCCAAAAACATTCAGTACTTC